Below, 4 T cell receptor beta chains from the same sample are listed, as sequenced in a study of long-term antiretroviral therapy in people with HIV. The run of the v3.0 immunoSEQ assay was at survey level. Only in-frame clones appear in the TCRdb table, and some are missing; sequencing was by immunoSEQ multiplex PCR. The sample lists around 26,000 clones; about 80% were seen once. Source: unsorted PBMCs, taken 1.1 years before starting antiretroviral therapy. The receptors were gathered from a woman aged 40 to 50 with HIV.

The chain carries TRBV19 and TRBJ1-2; no firm D call. Germline lookup yields CDR1 LNHDA and CDR2 SQIVND (reference sequence). V lost 3 bases and J 3 bases, leaving 11 bases between the germline ends. The CDR3 length is 14 residues. CDR3 protein: CASSIQASYYGYTF. Written as DNA, the CDR3 is TGTGCCAGTAGTATTCAGGCGTCCTACTATGGCTACACCTTC.

This chain uses TRBV7-9 with TRBJ2-7; D may be TRBD1 (5 bases). V dropped 3 bases and J dropped 3 bases, with 9 bases sitting between them. In germline, CDR1 is SEHNR, CDR2 FQNEAQ (reference sequence). The CDR3 is 13 residues long. The CDR3 nucleotides read TGTGCCAGCAGCTTCGGGCAGGGCTACGAGCAGTACTTC. Amino acid sequence: CASSFGQGYEQYF.

The genes are TRBV7-2 and TRBJ1-5; 8 bases line up with TRBD1. Trimming took 3 bases from V and 7 from J; bases not matched to a gene: 5. The germline gives CDR1 SGHTA, CDR2 FQGNSA. This CDR3 comprises 14 residues. In DNA, the CDR3 is TGTGCCAGCAGCTTCCGGCAGGGGGCCCAGCCCCAGCATTTT. This encodes CASSFRQGAQPQHF.

The sample holds a few counts of this clone. This rearrangement joins TRBV5-4 to TRBJ2-7; D is tentatively TRBD1 or TRBD2 (5 bases each). CDR1 is SGHNT, CDR2 YYREEE, per germline (reference sequence). The CDR3 covers 14 residues. V gave up 4 bases and J gave up 5 bases, with 16 bases separating them. This CDR3 is CASSPNGRDHEQYF. In DNA form, the CDR3 reads TGTGCCAGCAGCCCCAACGGCAGGGACCACGAGCAGTACTTC.